These 26 T cell receptor beta chains originate from one sample sequenced in a study of regulatory T cells in long-lasting Graves disease (dated by TCRdb to about 2021). The library was generated by multiplex PCR. Instrument on record: Illumina HiSeq 4000. CDR3 regions were amplified by Arm-PCR with iRepertoire HTBI primers to construct TCR beta libraries. TCRdb handled the public reads itself, with Q25 trimming in fastp and clone calling in MiXCR, and kept productive beta chains. Merged by CDR3 protein, the rows form single entries marked with the most common genes and DNA. This sample gives 350,000 to 500,000 distinct CDR3 sequences in total; around 15% of them show up just once. Clones ranked in the top ten supply approximately 17% of the sample. Interpreted using the paper, the time point label stands for: newly diagnosed GD, antithyroid drugs for less than 3 months. RNA was extracted from PBMCs in TRIzol for both TCR sequencing and RNA sequencing.

The data also belong to a second study, concerning T cells in Graves' hyperthyroidism and ophthalmopathy.

This specimen was peripheral blood mononuclear cells (PBMCs), taken at new diagnosis, from a patient treated with antithyroid drugs. Every receptor here comes from a woman in her forties or fifties with Graves disease. Donor details come from another sample of the same person, matched by shared clones.

This clonotype was counted at least ten times. The chain carries TRBV28 and TRBJ2-1, with 9 bases lining up with TRBD1. CDR3 size: 18 residues. The germline V gene has CDR1 MDHEN and CDR2 SYDVKM. Germline trimming cut 0 bases from V and 5 bases from J; bases unmatched to any gene: 11. Here the CDR3 DNA reads TGTGCCAGCAGTTTATGGCCCTCCCGACAGGGGGGGCACAATGAGCAGTTCTTC. This translates into CASSLWPSRQGGHNEQFF.

Many counts were recorded for this clonotype. The J gene is TRBJ2-7, the V gene TRBV30, with 7 bases identical to TRBD2. Germline trimming cut 0 bases from V and 5 bases from J; bases unmatched to any gene: 4. The CDR3 spans 13 residues. The germline V gene encodes CDR1 GTSNPN and CDR2 SVGIG (reference sequence). The CDR3 nucleotides are TGTGCCTGGAGTGTGCTGGGAGGGGACGAGCAGTACTTC. It translates to CAWSVLGGDEQYF.

This clonotype was recorded at least ten times. This sequence joins TRBV20-1 and TRBJ2-3, with D possibly TRBD1 on 6 matching bases. This CDR3 contains 13 residues. Per germline, CDR1 DFQATT and CDR2 SNEGSKA (reference sequence). Trimming took 4 bases from V and 8 from J, leaving 16 bases between them. The CDR3 protein is CSATVAGVGTQYF. The CDR3 bases are TGCAGTGCTACCGTGGCAGGGGTCGGTACGCAGTATTTT.

This clonotype was detected many times. The chain is built from TRBV28 and TRBJ2-1; D is uncertain. V dropped 4 bases and J dropped 4 bases, with 14 bases sitting between them. CDR1 and CDR2 from the germline V gene are MDHEN and SYDVKM. This CDR3 is 15 amino acids long. The CDR3 sequence is CASSSPPGPYNEQFF. The CDR3 nucleotides are TGTGCCAGCAGTTCCCCTCCGGGCCCTTACAATGAGCAGTTCTTC. Full variable domain (missing parts from reference TRBV28 and TRBJ2-1): DVKVTQSSRYLVKRTGEKVFLECVQDMDHENMFWYRQDPGLGLRLIYFSYDVKMKEKGDIPEGYSVSREKKERFSLILESASTNQTSMYLCASSSPPGPYNEQFFGPGTRLTVL.

This clonotype was observed once. A read error may be the cause here, since a much bigger clone is one base away. The CDR3 end shows no conserved phenylalanine or tryptophan, and so a read error is likely. The J gene is TRBJ1-4, the V gene TRBV6-5, with 7 bases identical to TRBD1. CDR3 length: 15 amino acids. V lost 2 bases, J lost 6 bases, and 6 bases stayed unmatched. From germline, CDR1 is MNHEY and CDR2 SVGAGI. CDR3 coding DNA: TGTGCCAGCAGTTACGCCCGGGACAGCCATGAAAAACTGTTTTTA. Residues: CASSYARDSHEKLFL.

The rearrangement uses TRBV19 and TRBJ2-3; D may correspond to TRBD1 or TRBD2 (5 bases each). The CDR3 covers 15 residues. V was clipped by 5 bases and J by 4 bases, with 16 bases between them. Looked up from germline, CDR1 is LNHDA and CDR2 is SQIVND (reference sequence). CDR3 coding DNA: TGTGCCAGTAGTGCCGGGACGACAATCGCAGATACGCAGTATTTT. Protein: CASSAGTTIADTQYF.

At least ten counts were recorded for this clonotype. The chain uses TRBV11-1 and TRBJ2-7; TRBD1 is a possible D gene (5 bases). CDR1 and CDR2 from the germline V gene are SGHAT and FQDESV (reference sequence). This CDR3 contains 16 residues. V lost 1 base to trimming and J lost 2 bases, with 15 bases between them. CDR3 DNA sequence: TGTGCCAGCAGCTTAGACGGGCCAGGGATAACCTACGAGCAGTACTTC. Its protein is CASSLDGPGITYEQYF.

This clonotype appeared a few times. The J gene is TRBJ2-1, the V gene TRBV3-1, with 7 bases matching TRBD1. Germline CDR1 LGHDT, CDR2 YNNKEL (reference sequence). The CDR3 extends over 17 amino acids. V shed 2 bases and J 0 bases; nucleotides not matched to a gene: 7. The CDR3 here is CASSQQTGSYSYNEQFF. The CDR3 DNA follows: TGTGCCAGCAGCCAACAGACAGGGTCCTACTCCTACAATGAGCAGTTCTTC.

Remarks on this clonotype: One end of the junction is discordant with germline, which a read error may explain. The J gene is TRBJ2-1, the V gene TRBV5-1, with TRBD2 as a possible D gene (6 bases). The CDR3 runs 16 residues. CDR1 and CDR2 (germline): SGHRS, YFSETQ. The CDR3 reads CASSPSSWRDDNGQFF. DNA of the CDR3: TGCGCCAGCAGCCCGTCCTCATGGCGGGACGACAATGGGCAGTTCTTC.

This chain links TRBV4-1 with TRBJ1-6; no reliable D call. V was shortened by 0 bases and J by 8 bases, with 14 bases between the two germline ends. Germline CDR1 and CDR2: MGHRA and YSYEKL. The CDR3 is made up of 16 amino acids. The CDR3 is CASSQDRSGSYSPLHF. Written as DNA, the CDR3 is TGCGCCAGCAGCCAAGATCGCAGCGGTTCCTATTCACCCCTCCACTTT.

This clonotype was detected only a few times. The V gene is TRBV30, the J gene TRBJ1-6; D may be TRBD1 (6 bases). This CDR3 has 13 residues. V lost 3 bases and J 10 bases, leaving 13 bases between the germline ends. Germline V CDR1 and CDR2: GTSNPN, SVGIG (reference sequence). The CDR3 loop is CAWRFRGSSPLHF. The CDR3 region has the DNA TGTGCCTGGAGGTTCAGGGGAAGCTCACCCCTCCACTTT.

Only a few counts were recorded for this clonotype. V usage is TRBV4-1 and J usage is TRBJ2-1, with 8 bases aligning to TRBD2. The DNA matches TRBJ2-5 better at its end, which makes the J call doubtful. The germline CDR1 and CDR2 sequences are MGHRA and YSYEKL. The CDR3 is made up of 17 amino acids. DNA of the CDR3: TGCGCCAGCAGCCAAGATCTAGCTGGGGGACTAGACAGTGCCCAGTACTTC. Its translation: CASSQDLAGGLDSAQYF.

In this sample, this clonotype turned up a few times. V gene TRBV11-2 combines with J gene TRBJ1-1; TRBD1 is a possible D gene (6 bases). The CDR3 has 14 residues. Germline CDR1 and CDR2: SGHAT and FQNNGV. Trimming removed 5 bases from V and 0 bases from J, with 10 bases in between. The CDR3 here is CASSVQGMNTEAFF. In DNA form, the CDR3 reads TGTGCCAGCAGCGTACAGGGAATGAACACTGAAGCTTTCTTT.

This clonotype was seen ten or more times. The CDR3 protein is CASSHPRKAGGVYNEQFF. The CDR3 DNA follows: TGTGCCAGCAGCCACCCCCGCAAGGCGGGAGGGGTTTACAATGAGCAGTTCTTC. The chain combines TRBV11-2 with TRBJ2-1, with TRBD2 matching over 9 bases. This CDR3 contains 18 residues. The V gene end was trimmed by 5 bases and the J gene end by 4 bases; junction bases not matched to a gene: 15. From germline, CDR1 is SGHAT and CDR2 FQNNGV. Drawing the rest from reference TRBV11-2 and TRBJ2-1, the complete variable domain is EAGVAQSPRYKIIEKRQSVAFWCNPISGHATLYWYQQILGQGPKLLIQFQNNGVVDDSQLPKDRFSAERLKGVDSTLKIQPAKLEDSAVYLCASSHPRKAGGVYNEQFFGPGTRLTVL.

This clonotype has at least ten counts. The chain uses TRBV12-3 or TRBV12-4 and TRBJ2-2; 7 bases fit TRBD1. V lost 6 bases and J lost 6; bases outside the gene matches: 7. This CDR3 region has 14 residues. The CDR3: CASRNDRVAGELFF. As DNA, the CDR3 is TGTGCCAGCAGAAATGACAGGGTAGCCGGGGAGCTGTTTTTT.

This clonotype was seen repeatedly, ten times or more. The J gene is TRBJ2-7, the V gene TRBV20-1; D could derive from TRBD1 or TRBD2 (5 bases each). Trimming removed 5 bases from V and 3 bases from J, with 17 bases in between. The CDR3 is made up of 14 amino acids. Germline V lookup: CDR1 DFQATT, CDR2 SNEGSKA (reference sequence). The chain's CDR3 is CSAAPGTENYEQYF. CDR3 nucleotides: TGCAGTGCTGCACCCGGGACGGAGAACTACGAGCAGTACTTC.

Comment on this clonotype: It differs at one base from a far larger clone, so likely a read error. CDR3 DNA sequence: TGCGCCAGCAGCGAGGCAGTGGGGTCTGGGGAAGAAACGCAGTATTTT. It encodes CASSEAVGSGEETQYF. The rearrangement links TRBV5-1 to TRBJ2-4; D unclear. The J call may be in error: the DNA end matches TRBJ2-3 better. This CDR3 spans 16 amino acids. Looked up from germline, CDR1 is SGHRS and CDR2 is YFSETQ.

The rearrangement uses TRBV5-1 and TRBJ2-1; 13 nucleotides line up with TRBD2. CDR1 is SGHRS, CDR2 YFSETQ, per germline. The CDR3 is made up of 16 amino acids. J lost 5 bases, V lost 3 bases, and 5 bases had no gene match. The CDR3 DNA is TGCGCCAGCAGCTCCGGGACTAGCGGGACTAACAATGAGCAGTTCTTC. It is translated as CASSSGTSGTNNEQFF.

The sample holds many counts of this clonotype. The chain uses TRBV12-3 or TRBV12-4 and TRBJ1-1; no definite D call. This CDR3 has 12 residues. Trimming took 7 bases from V and 2 from J, leaving 8 bases between them. CDR3 nucleotides: TGTGCCAGCACCCCGGTAAACACTGAAGCTTTCTTT. It specifies CASTPVNTEAFF.

The rearrangement uses TRBV7-9 and TRBJ2-6; D not certain. V shed 5 bases and J shed 0 bases, with 14 bases lying between them. The CDR3 consists of 17 residues. The germline V gene has CDR1 SEHNR and CDR2 FQNEAQ (reference sequence). This CDR3 reads CASSPGRETSGANVLTF. CDR3 DNA: TGTGCCAGCAGCCCCGGACGCGAAACCTCTGGGGCCAACGTCCTGACTTTC.

This chain links TRBV30 with TRBJ2-3; 7 bases map to TRBD1. V lost 5 bases, J lost 0 bases, and 2 bases stayed unmatched. The germline gives CDR1 GTSNPN, CDR2 SVGIG (reference sequence). The CDR3 runs 13 residues. Here the CDR3 reads CAWSTGSTDTQYF. CDR3 nucleotide sequence: TGTGCCTGGTCGACAGGGAGCACAGATACGCAGTATTTT.

This clonotype appeared many times. J is TRBJ2-5 and V is TRBV7-2; possible D gene TRBD1, 6 bases. The CDR3 consists of 14 residues. Germline CDR1 reads SGHTA; CDR2 reads FQGNSA. Trimming pared 5 bases from V and 2 bases from J, leaving 12 bases between. The CDR3 DNA reads TGTGCCAGCAGCCCTGCAGGGGAACAAGAGACCCAGTACTTC. This encodes CASSPAGEQETQYF.

This clonotype was counted between two and nine times. V is TRBV10-3 and J is TRBJ2-1; 8 nucleotides match TRBD2. CDR1 and CDR2 from the germline V gene are ENHRY and SYGVKD. Germline trimming cut 3 bases from V and 7 bases from J; bases unmatched to any gene: 8. This CDR3 is built from 15 residues. CDR3 nucleotides: TGTGCCATCAGTGACAGCGGGGGAGCGAGGAATGAGCAGTTCTTC. Encoded protein: CAISDSGGARNEQFF.

This clonotype was observed many times. V gene TRBV12-3 or TRBV12-4 combines with J gene TRBJ2-7, with a possible D match to TRBD1 (6 bases). Trimming took 4 bases from V and 1 from J, leaving 17 bases between them. CDR3 size: 16 residues. In DNA form, the CDR3 reads TGTGCCAGCAGTTCAACCGCCCGGACAGCGTCCTACGAGCAGTACTTC. It is translated as CASSSTARTASYEQYF.

The rearrangement links TRBV9 to TRBJ2-1, with TRBD2 matching 7 bases. CDR1 is SGDLS, CDR2 YYNGEE, per germline. After removal of 0 bases from V and 5 bases from J, the junction contained 2 bases not matched to a gene. This CDR3 has 14 amino acids. The DNA of the CDR3 is TGTGCCAGCAGCGTAGCCGGGACTAACAATGAGCAGTTCTTC. It yields the protein CASSVAGTNNEQFF.

The chain recombines TRBV19 with TRBJ1-2; D is undetermined. The germline V gene has CDR1 LNHDA and CDR2 SQIVND (reference sequence). This CDR3 has 15 amino acids. V lost 5 bases, J lost 5 bases, and 18 bases lay in between. The CDR3 here is CASSSQPGQNYGYTF. CDR3 nucleotide sequence: TGTGCCAGTAGTTCCCAACCGGGCCAGAATTATGGCTACACCTTC.